This T cell receptor (beta chain) was captured in a study of blood T cell repertoires in COVID-19. Study overall: Italy, Spain and the United States were the sources of the convalescent and acute COVID-19 samples. T cells, B-cell-depleted T cells, or PBMCs supplied cDNA or gDNA.

Germline assignment: CDR1 MNHEY and CDR2 SMNVEV (reference sequence). Losses at the gene ends were 8 bases for V and 8 bases for J; bases not matched to a gene: 14. The CDR3 has 15 residues. Enrollment of patients from Seattle took place during active infection, with longitudinal follow-up. Here immunoSEQ multiplex PCR was the method, and the copy in TCRdb shows in-frame clones only, minus some. The table lists over 70,000 clones, approximately 89% of them singletons. Input material: peripheral blood. This receptor was obtained from a man aged 50-59 years with COVID-19, enrolled during active disease. The chain uses TRBV27 and TRBJ2-3; 9 positions match TRBD1. CDR3 sequence (DNA): TGTGCCAGCTTTATTCTGGGACAGGGAGTCGGTACGCAGTATTTT. Its protein is CASFILGQGVGTQYF.